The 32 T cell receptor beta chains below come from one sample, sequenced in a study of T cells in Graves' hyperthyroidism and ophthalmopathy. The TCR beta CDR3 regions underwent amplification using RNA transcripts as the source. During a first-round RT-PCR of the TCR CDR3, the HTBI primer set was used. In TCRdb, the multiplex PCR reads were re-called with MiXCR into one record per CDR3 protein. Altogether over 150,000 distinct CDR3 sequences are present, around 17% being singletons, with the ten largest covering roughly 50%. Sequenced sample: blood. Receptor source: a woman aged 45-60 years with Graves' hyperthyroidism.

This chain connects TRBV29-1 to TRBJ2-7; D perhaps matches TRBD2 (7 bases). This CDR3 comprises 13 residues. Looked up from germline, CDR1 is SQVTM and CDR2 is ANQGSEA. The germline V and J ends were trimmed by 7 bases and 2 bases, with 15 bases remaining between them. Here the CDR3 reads CSASLGGAYEQYF. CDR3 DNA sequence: TGCAGCGCCAGTTTAGGGGGGGCCTACGAGCAGTACTTC.

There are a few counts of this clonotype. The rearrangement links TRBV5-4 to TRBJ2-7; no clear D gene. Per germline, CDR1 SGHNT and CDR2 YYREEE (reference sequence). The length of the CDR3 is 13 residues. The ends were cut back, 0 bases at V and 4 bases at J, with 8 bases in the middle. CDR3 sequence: CASSLDFLYEQYF. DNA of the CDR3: TGTGCCAGCAGCTTGGATTTTCTTTACGAGCAGTACTTC.

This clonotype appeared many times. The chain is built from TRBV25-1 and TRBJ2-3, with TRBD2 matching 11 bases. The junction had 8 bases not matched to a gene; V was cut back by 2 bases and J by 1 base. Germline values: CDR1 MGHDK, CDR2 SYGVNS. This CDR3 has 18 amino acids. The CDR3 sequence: CASSEVSGRAFRTDTQYF. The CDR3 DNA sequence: TGTGCCAGCAGTGAAGTTAGCGGGAGGGCCTTCCGCACAGATACGCAGTATTTT.

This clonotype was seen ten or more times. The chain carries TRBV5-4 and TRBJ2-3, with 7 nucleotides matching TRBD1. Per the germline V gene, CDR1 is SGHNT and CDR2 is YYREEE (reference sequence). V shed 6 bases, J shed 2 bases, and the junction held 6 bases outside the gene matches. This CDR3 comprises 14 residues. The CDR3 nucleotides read TGTGCCAGCACCGTAGGACAGGACACAGATACGCAGTATTTT. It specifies CASTVGQDTDTQYF.

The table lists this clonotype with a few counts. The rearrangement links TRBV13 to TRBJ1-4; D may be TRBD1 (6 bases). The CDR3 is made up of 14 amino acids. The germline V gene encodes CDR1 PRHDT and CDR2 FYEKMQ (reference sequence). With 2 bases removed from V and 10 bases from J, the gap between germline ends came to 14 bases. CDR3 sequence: CASSLWTERGKLFF. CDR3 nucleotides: TGTGCCAGCAGCTTATGGACAGAGAGGGGAAAACTGTTTTTT. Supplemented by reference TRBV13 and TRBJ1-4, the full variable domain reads AAGVIQSPRHLIKEKRETATLKCYPIPRHDTVYWYQQGPGQDPQFLISFYEKMQSDKGSIPDRFSAQQFSDYHSELNMSSLELGDSALYFCASSLWTERGKLFFGSGTQLSVL.

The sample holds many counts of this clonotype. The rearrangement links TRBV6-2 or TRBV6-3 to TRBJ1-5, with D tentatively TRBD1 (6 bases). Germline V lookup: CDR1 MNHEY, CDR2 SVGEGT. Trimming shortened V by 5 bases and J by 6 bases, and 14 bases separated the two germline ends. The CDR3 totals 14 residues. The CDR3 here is CASSREQGVQPQHF. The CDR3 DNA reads TGTGCCAGCAGTCGGGAACAGGGTGTTCAGCCCCAGCATTTT.

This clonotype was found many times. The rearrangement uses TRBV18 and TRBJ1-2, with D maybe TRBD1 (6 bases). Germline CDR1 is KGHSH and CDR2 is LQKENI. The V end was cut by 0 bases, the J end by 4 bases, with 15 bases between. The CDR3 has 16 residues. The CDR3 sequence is CASSPPSQGGSYGYTF. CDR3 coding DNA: TGTGCCAGCTCACCACCGTCACAGGGCGGGAGCTATGGCTACACCTTC.

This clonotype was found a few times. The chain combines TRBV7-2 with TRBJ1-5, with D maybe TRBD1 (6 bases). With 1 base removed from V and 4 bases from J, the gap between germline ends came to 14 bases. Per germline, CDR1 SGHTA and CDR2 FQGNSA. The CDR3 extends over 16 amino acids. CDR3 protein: CASSLVTGAGNQPQHF. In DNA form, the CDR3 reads TGTGCCAGCAGCTTAGTTACGGGGGCTGGAAATCAGCCCCAGCATTTT.

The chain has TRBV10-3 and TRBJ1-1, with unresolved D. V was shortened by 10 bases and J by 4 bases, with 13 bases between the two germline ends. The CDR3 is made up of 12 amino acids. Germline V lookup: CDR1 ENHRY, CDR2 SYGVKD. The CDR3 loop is CATDDRGTEAFF. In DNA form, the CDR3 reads TGTGCCACCGATGATCGAGGCACTGAAGCTTTCTTT.

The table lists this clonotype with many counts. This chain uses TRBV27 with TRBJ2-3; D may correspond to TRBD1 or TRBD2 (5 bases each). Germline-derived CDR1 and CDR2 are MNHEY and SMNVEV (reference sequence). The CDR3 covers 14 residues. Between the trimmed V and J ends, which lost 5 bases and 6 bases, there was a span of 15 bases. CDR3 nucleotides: TGTGCCAGCAGTCGGGACCTCAAAGCCGATACGCAGTATTTT. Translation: CASSRDLKADTQYF.

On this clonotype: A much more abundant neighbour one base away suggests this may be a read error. The CDR3 here is CASSHVKAQHYEQYF. The CDR3 DNA reads TGTGCCAGCAGCCACGTGAAGGCGCAGCACTACGAGCAGTACTTC. The gene calls are TRBV4-2 and TRBJ2-7, with unresolved D. CDR1 is LGHNA, CDR2 YNFKEQ, per germline. The CDR3 has 15 amino acids. Trimming removed 3 bases at V and 3 bases at J, with 15 bases between.

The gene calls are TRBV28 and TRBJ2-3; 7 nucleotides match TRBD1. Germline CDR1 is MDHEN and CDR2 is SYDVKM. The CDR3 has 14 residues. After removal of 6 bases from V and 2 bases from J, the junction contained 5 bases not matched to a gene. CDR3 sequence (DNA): TGTGCCAGCAGAACGACAGGGCCCACAGATACGCAGTATTTT. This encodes CASRTTGPTDTQYF.

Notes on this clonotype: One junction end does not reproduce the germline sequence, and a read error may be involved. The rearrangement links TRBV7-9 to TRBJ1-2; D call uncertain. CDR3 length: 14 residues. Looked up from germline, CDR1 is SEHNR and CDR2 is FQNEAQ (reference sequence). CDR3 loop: CASSLAVRIYGYTF. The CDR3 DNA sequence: TGTGCCAGCAGCCTAGCAGTTAGGATCTATGGCTACACCTTC. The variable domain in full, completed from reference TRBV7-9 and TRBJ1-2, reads DTGVSQNPRHKITKRGQNVTFRCDPISEHNRLYWYRQTLGQGPEFLTYFQNEAQLEKSRLLSDRFSAERPKGSFSTLEIQRTEQGDSAMYLCASSLAVRIYGYTFGSGTRLTVV.

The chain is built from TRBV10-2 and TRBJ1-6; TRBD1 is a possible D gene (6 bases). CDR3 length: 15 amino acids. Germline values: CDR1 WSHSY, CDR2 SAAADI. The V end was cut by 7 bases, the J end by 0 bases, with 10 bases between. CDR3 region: CASNEDSSYNSPLHF. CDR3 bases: TGCGCCAGCAACGAGGACAGCTCCTATAATTCACCCCTCCACTTT.

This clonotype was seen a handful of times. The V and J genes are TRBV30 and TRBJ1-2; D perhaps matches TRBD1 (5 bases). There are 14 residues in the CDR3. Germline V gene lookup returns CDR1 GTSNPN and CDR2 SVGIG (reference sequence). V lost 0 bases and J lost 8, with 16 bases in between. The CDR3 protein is CAWSVGGGVEGYTF. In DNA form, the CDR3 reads TGTGCCTGGAGTGTTGGTGGGGGAGTGGAGGGCTACACCTTC. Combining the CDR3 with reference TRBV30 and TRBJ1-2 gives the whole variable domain SQTIHQWPATLVQPVGSPLSLECTVEGTSNPNLYWYRQAAGRGLQLLFYSVGIGQISSEVPQNLSASRPQDRQFILSSKKLLLSDSGFYLCAWSVGGGVEGYTFGSGTRLTVV.

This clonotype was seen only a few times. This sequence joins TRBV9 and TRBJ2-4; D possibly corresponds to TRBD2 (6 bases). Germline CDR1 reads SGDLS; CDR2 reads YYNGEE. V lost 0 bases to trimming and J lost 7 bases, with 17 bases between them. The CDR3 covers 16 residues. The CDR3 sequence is CASSVAPLAPDNIQYF. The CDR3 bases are TGTGCCAGCAGCGTAGCCCCCCTAGCGCCAGACAACATTCAGTACTTC. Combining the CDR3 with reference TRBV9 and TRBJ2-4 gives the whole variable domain DSGVTQTPKHLITATGQRVTLRCSPRSGDLSVYWYQQSLDQGLQFLIQYYNGEERAKGNILERFSAQQFPDLHSELNLSSLELGDSALYFCASSVAPLAPDNIQYFGAGTRLSVL.

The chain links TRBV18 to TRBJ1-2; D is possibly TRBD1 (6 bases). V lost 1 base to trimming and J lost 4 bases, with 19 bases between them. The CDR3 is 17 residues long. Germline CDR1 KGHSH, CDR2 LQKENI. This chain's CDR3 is CASSPLGVGTGIYGYTF. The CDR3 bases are TGTGCCAGCTCACCACTTGGGGTTGGAACAGGGATCTATGGCTACACCTTC.

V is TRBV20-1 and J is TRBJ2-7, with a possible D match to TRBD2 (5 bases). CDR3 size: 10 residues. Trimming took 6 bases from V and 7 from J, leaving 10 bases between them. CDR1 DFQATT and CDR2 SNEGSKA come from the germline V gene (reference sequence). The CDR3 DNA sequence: TGCAGTGCCCGAGGGCCAGAGCAGTACTTC. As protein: CSARGPEQYF.

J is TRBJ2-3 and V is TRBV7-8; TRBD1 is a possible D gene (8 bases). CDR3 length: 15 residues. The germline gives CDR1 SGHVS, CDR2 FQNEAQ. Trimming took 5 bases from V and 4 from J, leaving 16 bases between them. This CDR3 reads CASSDGQGGADTQYF. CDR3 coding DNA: TGTGCCAGCAGCGACGGACAGGGAGGGGCAGATACGCAGTATTTT.

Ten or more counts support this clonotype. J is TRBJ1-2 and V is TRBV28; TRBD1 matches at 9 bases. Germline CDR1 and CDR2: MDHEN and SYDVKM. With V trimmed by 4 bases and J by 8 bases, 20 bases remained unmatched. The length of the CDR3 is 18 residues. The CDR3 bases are TGTGCCAGCAGTTCACCATTCATTACGGGACAGGGAAGGGAAGGCTACACCTTC. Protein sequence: CASSSPFITGQGREGYTF.

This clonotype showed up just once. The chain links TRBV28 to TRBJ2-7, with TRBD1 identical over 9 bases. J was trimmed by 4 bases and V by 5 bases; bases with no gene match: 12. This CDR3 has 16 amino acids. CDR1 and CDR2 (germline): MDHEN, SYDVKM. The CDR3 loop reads CASSILGGQGLYEQYF. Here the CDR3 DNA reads TGTGCCAGCAGTATTCTCGGGGGACAGGGTCTTTACGAGCAGTACTTC.

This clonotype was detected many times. CDR3: CASSEMGAGETQYF. As DNA, the CDR3 is TGTGCCAGCAGTGAAATGGGGGCTGGTGAGACCCAGTACTTC. The chain couples TRBV2 to TRBJ2-5, with D perhaps matching TRBD1 (6 bases). This CDR3 is built from 14 residues. V was shortened by 2 bases and J by 5 bases, with 12 bases between the two germline ends. Germline lookup yields CDR1 SNHLY and CDR2 FYNNEI.

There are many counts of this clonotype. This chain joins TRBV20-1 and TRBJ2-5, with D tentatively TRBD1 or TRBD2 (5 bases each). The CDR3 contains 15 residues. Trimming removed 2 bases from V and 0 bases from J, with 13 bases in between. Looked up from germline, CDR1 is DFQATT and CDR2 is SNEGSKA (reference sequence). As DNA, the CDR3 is TGCAGTGCTAGAAACCGGGACGGGTACCAAGAGACCCAGTACTTC. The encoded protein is CSARNRDGYQETQYF.

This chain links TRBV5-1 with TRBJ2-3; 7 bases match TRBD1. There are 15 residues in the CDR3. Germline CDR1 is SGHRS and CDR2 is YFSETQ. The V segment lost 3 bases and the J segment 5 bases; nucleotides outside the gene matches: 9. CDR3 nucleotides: TGCGCCAGCAGCTACCGGGACAGAACGTTAGATACGCAGTATTTT. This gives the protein CASSYRDRTLDTQYF.

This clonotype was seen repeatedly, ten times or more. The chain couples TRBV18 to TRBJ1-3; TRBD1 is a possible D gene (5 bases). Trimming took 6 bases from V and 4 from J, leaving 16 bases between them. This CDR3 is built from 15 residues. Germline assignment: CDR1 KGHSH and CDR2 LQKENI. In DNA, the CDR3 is TGTGCCAGCTCCCCTCGTTCGACAGCAGGAAACACCATATATTTT. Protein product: CASSPRSTAGNTIYF.

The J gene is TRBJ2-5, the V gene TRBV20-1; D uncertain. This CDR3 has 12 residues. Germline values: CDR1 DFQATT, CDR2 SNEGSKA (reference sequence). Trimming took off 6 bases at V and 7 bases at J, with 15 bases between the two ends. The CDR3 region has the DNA TGCAGTGCGAGCCCGCGAGTTGGGACCCAGTACTTC. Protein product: CSASPRVGTQYF.

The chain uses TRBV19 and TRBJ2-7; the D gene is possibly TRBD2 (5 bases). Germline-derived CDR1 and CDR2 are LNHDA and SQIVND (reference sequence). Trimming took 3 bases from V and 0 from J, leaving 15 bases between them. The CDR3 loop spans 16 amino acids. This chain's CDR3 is CASSMGRPPLSYEQYF. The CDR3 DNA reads TGTGCCAGTAGTATGGGGAGACCGCCCCTCTCCTACGAGCAGTACTTC.

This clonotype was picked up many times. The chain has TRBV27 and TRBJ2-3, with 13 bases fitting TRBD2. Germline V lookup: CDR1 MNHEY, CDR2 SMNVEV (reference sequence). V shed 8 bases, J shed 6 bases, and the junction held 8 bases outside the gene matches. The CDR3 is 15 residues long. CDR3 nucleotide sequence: TGTGCCAGCGGAACTAGCGGGAGGGCCTCGGATACGCAGTATTTT. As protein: CASGTSGRASDTQYF.

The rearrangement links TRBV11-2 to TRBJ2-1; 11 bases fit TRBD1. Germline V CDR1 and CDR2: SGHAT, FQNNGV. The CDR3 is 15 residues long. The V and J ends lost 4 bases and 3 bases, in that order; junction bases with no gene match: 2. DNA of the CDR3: TGTGCCAGCAGCTACGGGACAGGGGGCTACAATGAGCAGTTCTTC. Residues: CASSYGTGGYNEQFF.

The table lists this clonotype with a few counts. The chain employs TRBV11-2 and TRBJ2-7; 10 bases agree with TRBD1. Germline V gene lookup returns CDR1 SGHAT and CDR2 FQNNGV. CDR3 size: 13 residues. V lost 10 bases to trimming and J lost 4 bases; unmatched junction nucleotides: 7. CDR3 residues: CATGRDRGYEQYF. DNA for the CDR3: TGTGCCACTGGGCGGGACAGGGGATACGAGCAGTACTTC.

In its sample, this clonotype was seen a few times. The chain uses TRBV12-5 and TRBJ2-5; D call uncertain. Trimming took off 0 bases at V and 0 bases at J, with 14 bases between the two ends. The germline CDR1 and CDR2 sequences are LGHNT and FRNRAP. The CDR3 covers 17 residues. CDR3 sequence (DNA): TGTGCTAGTGGTTTGGTTGTCGGGTCCAGGTACCAAGAGACCCAGTACTTC. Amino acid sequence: CASGLVVGSRYQETQYF.

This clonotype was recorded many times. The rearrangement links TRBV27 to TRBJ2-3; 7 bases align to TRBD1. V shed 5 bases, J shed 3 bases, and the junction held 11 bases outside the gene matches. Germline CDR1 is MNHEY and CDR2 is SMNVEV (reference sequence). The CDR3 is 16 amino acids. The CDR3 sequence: CASSLLRTGLTDTQYF. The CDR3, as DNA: TGTGCCAGCAGTCTTCTTCGGACAGGCCTAACAGATACGCAGTATTTT.